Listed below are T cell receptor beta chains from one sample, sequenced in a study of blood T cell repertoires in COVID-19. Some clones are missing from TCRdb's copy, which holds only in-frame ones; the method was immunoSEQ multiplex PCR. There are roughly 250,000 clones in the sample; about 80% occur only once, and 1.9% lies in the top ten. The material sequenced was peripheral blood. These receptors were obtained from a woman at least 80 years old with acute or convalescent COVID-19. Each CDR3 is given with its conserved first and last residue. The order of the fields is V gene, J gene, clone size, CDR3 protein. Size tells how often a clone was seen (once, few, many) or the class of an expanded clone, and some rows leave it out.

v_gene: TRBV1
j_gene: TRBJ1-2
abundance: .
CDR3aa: CTSSQSPGQNPNYGYTF

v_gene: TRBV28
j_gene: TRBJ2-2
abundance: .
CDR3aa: CASRTSWLKTGELFF

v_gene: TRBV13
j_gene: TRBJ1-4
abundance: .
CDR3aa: CASSLSVGGKLFF

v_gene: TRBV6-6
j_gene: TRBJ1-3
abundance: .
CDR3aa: CASSSITGAGNTIYF

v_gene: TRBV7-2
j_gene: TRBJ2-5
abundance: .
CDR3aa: CASSLFSGTGWETQYF

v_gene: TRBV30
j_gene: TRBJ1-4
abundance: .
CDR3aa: CAWSVGNSAATNEKLFF

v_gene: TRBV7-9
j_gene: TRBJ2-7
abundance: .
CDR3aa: CASSSDSLSDEQYF

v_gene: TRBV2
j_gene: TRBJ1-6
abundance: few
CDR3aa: CASKKGTGDSPLHF

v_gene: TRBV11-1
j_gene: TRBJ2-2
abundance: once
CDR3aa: CASSRDRAGELFF

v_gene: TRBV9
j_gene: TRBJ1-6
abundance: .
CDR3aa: CASSVDLRRSPLHF

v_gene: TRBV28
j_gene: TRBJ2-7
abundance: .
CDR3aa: CASNPGASGYHEQYF

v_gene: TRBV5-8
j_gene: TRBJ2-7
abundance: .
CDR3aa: CASSRDRGPEQYF

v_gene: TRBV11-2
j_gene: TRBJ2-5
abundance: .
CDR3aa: CASSLTGTQETQYF

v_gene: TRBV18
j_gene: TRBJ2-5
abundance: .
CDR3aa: CASSLSNLAGKETQYF

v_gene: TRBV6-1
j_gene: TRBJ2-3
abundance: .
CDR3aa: CASSDRGNVWDTQYF

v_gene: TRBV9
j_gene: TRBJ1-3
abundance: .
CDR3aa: CASSGIGQGPAPSGNTIYF

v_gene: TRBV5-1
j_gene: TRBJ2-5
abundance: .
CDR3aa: CASSSLGGVQETQYF

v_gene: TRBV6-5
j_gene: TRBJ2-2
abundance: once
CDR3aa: CASEKDRGHTGELFF

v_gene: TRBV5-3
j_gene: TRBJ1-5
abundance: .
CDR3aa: CARSWAGAINQPQHF

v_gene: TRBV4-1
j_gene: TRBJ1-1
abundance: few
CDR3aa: CASSQVVRDRGRNTEAFF

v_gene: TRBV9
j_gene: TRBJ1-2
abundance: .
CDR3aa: CASSAAGRGYTF

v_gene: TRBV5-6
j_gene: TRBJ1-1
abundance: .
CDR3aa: CASSSTRARSNSEAFF

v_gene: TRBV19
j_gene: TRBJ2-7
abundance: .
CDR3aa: CASNAGDRRFGEQYF

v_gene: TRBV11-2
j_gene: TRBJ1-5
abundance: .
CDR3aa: CASSLDTAWPQHF